Listed below are T cell receptor beta chains from one sample, sequenced in a study of technical replicates of blood from several donors. The protocol was immunoSEQ multiplex PCR, while the TCRdb copy is restricted to in-frame clones and leaves out a portion. The sample lists some 96,000 clones; almost 96% were seen once. The sequenced sample was T cells isolated from PBMCs. These receptor sequences come from a human donor in good health. Both conserved end residues are part of each CDR3. A D gene is named only where the DNA matches it firmly. The size entry is marked missing in some rows and otherwise reads once, few, many or a size class.

clone size	D gene	J gene	V gene	CDR3 protein	CDR3 DNA
NA	NA	TRBJ2-2	TRBV6-5	CASSYSITGTGELFF	TGTGCCAGCAGTTACTCGATTACAGGCACCGGGGAGCTGTTTTTT
NA	TRBD1	TRBJ2-5	TRBV18	CASSPGTARQETQYF	TGTGCCAGCTCACCGGGGACAGCGAGACAAGAGACCCAGTACTTC
NA	TRBD2	TRBJ2-3	TRBV6-4	CASSDSTALAGTDTQYF	TGTGCCAGCAGTGACTCGACCGCCCTAGCGGGCACAGATACGCAGTATTTT
NA	NA	TRBJ2-3	TRBV11-2	CASSLETDTQSPTDTQYF	TGTGCCAGCAGCTTAGAAACTGACACACAGTCCCCCACAGATACGCAGTATTTT
NA	TRBD1	TRBJ1-6	TRBV5-1	CASSLQGAGNSPLHF	TGCGCCAGCAGCTTGCAGGGGGCAGGGAATTCACCCCTCCACTTT
NA	NA	TRBJ2-5	TRBV29-1	CSVGGGAGETQYF	TGCAGCGTTGGGGGGGGCGCGGGAGAGACCCAGTACTTC
NA	NA	TRBJ2-5	TRBV4-1	CASSTLYGKAETQYF	TGCGCCAGCAGCACCCTATACGGCAAAGCGGAGACCCAGTACTTC
NA	TRBD1	TRBJ1-2	TRBV5-1	CASSSDRGHTHTF	TGCGCCAGCAGCTCCGACAGGGGCCATACTCACACCTTC
NA	NA	TRBJ2-3	TRBV5-1	CASNRDTDTQYF	TGCGCCAGTAACAGGGACACAGATACGCAGTATTTT
NA	TRBD2	TRBJ2-1	TRBV9	CASSVEGLAGLIGNEQFF	TGTGCCAGCAGCGTAGAAGGGCTAGCGGGACTAATCGGCAATGAGCAGTTCTTC
NA	TRBD1	TRBJ1-1	TRBV5-6	CASSRGQGNTEAFF	TGTGCCAGCAGCAGGGGACAGGGGAACACTGAAGCTTTCTTT
once	NA	TRBJ2-2	TRBV27	CASSLSLVTAGELFF	TGTGCCAGCAGTTTATCTCTGGTTACGGCCGGGGAGCTGTTTTTT
NA	TRBD1	TRBJ2-7	TRBV2	CASSAKDRVPLKQYF	TGTGCCAGCAGTGCCAAGGACAGGGTCCCCTTGAAGCAGTACTTC
NA	NA	TRBJ2-1	TRBV10-1	CASGKHQGGRYEQFF	TGCGCCAGCGGAAAACATCAGGGAGGTAGGTATGAGCAGTTCTTC
NA	TRBD1	TRBJ1-1	TRBV6-6	CASSYSGTGLNTEAFF	TGTGCCAGCAGTTACTCGGGGACAGGGTTGAACACTGAAGCTTTCTTT
NA	NA	TRBJ1-1	TRBV11-1	CASSHRSGAFF	TGTGCCAGCAGCCATAGATCGGGGGCTTTCTTT
NA	NA	TRBJ2-3	TRBV27	CASSSGSPDTQYF	TGTGCCAGCAGTTCGGGGAGTCCAGATACGCAGTATTTT
NA	NA	TRBJ1-4	TRBV11-2	CASSSIRGKNEKLFF	TGTGCCAGCAGCTCCATTAGAGGGAAGAATGAAAAACTGTTTTTT
NA	NA	TRBJ2-5	TRBV10-2	CASSEGLGETQYF	TGCGCCAGCAGTGAGGGCCTCGGGGAGACCCAGTACTTC